The rows below give T cell receptor beta chains drawn from one sample of a study of blood T cell repertoires in COVID-19. The data were produced by immunoSEQ multiplex PCR, yet TCRdb's version contains in-frame clones alone and is incomplete. This sample carries 250,000 to 350,000 clones, 70% to 90% of them seen once, and the ten largest clones take about an eighth. The sequencing sample was made of peripheral blood. The receptors derive from a woman aged 55-70 years with acute or convalescent COVID-19. Both conserved end residues are part of each CDR3. A D gene is named only where the DNA matches it firmly. Not all rows give a size; the values are once, few, many and, for expanded clones, a class.

len: 13; j_gene: TRBJ2-3; abundance: NA; v_gene: TRBV29-1; d_gene: NA; CDR3nt: TGCAGCGTTGTAGCGGAATCACGGGATACGCAGTATTTT; CDR3aa: CSVVAESRDTQYF
len: 13; j_gene: TRBJ1-4; abundance: NA; v_gene: TRBV12-3/TRBV12-4; d_gene: NA; CDR3nt: TGTGCCAGCAGTTTGTCAGGGGATGAAAAACTGTTTTTT; CDR3aa: CASSLSGDEKLFF
len: 14; j_gene: TRBJ1-1; abundance: NA; v_gene: TRBV7-6; d_gene: NA; CDR3nt: TGTGCCAGCAGCCCGGCGGAGGGGAACACTGAAGCTTTCTTT; CDR3aa: CASSPAEGNTEAFF
len: 11; j_gene: TRBJ1-1; abundance: NA; v_gene: TRBV28; d_gene: NA; CDR3nt: TGTGCCAGCACCATGAACACTGAAGCTTTCTTT; CDR3aa: CASTMNTEAFF
len: 14; j_gene: TRBJ1-5; abundance: once; v_gene: TRBV27; d_gene: NA; CDR3nt: TGTGCCAGCAGTTTGGCAGTTAGCAATCAGCCCCAGCATTTT; CDR3aa: CASSLAVSNQPQHF
len: 17; j_gene: TRBJ2-1; abundance: NA; v_gene: TRBV18; d_gene: TRBD2; CDR3nt: TGTGCCAGCTCACCCAAGAACGGGAGGGCCTCCTACAATGAGCAGTTCTTC; CDR3aa: CASSPKNGRASYNEQFF
len: 16; j_gene: TRBJ2-3; abundance: NA; v_gene: TRBV24-1; d_gene: NA; CDR3nt: TGTGCCACCAGTGATTTACGAGGGCTGGGCACAGATACGCAGTATTTT; CDR3aa: CATSDLRGLGTDTQYF
len: 15; j_gene: TRBJ2-3; abundance: once; v_gene: TRBV4-1; d_gene: NA; CDR3nt: TGCGCCACCCGGAGGTTAGGATTTTCCACAGATACGCAGTATTTT; CDR3aa: CATRRLGFSTDTQYF
len: 14; j_gene: TRBJ2-6; abundance: NA; v_gene: TRBV25-1; d_gene: TRBD1; CDR3nt: TGTGCCAGCAGGAGGGGGCCTGGGGCCAACGTCCTGACTTTC; CDR3aa: CASRRGPGANVLTF
len: 15; j_gene: TRBJ2-3; abundance: once; v_gene: TRBV5-4; d_gene: NA; CDR3nt: TGTGCCAGCAGCTTGCTGGGGGCTAGCACAGATACGCAGTATTTT; CDR3aa: CASSLLGASTDTQYF
len: 13; j_gene: TRBJ1-5; abundance: NA; v_gene: TRBV28; d_gene: NA; CDR3nt: TGTGCCAGCAGTCCCGCCGGCGGTCAACCCCAGCATTTT; CDR3aa: CASSPAGGQPQHF
len: 16; j_gene: TRBJ1-3; abundance: NA; v_gene: TRBV5-4; d_gene: NA; CDR3nt: TGTGCCAGCAGCCCCCCCGTTCCGTTCCCCCCAGACACCATATATTTT; CDR3aa: CASSPPVPFPPDTIYF
len: 14; j_gene: TRBJ2-1; abundance: NA; v_gene: TRBV7-6; d_gene: NA; CDR3nt: TGTGCCAGCAGTTCCGGGACACCCTACAATGAGCAGTTCTTC; CDR3aa: CASSSGTPYNEQFF
len: 16; j_gene: TRBJ2-7; abundance: NA; v_gene: TRBV4-2; d_gene: NA; CDR3nt: TGTGCCAGCAGCCAAGATGGAGCGGGACAATCCTACGAGCAGTACTTC; CDR3aa: CASSQDGAGQSYEQYF
len: 15; j_gene: TRBJ2-6; abundance: NA; v_gene: TRBV6-5; d_gene: NA; CDR3nt: TGTGCCAGCCGTAGGACAGTCTCTGGGGCCAACGTCCTGACTTTC; CDR3aa: CASRRTVSGANVLTF
len: 14; j_gene: TRBJ1-1; abundance: NA; v_gene: TRBV19; d_gene: NA; CDR3nt: TGTGCCAGTAGTATCACTGGGGCCAACACTGAAGCTTTCTTT; CDR3aa: CASSITGANTEAFF
len: 15; j_gene: TRBJ2-7; abundance: NA; v_gene: TRBV20-1; d_gene: TRBD1; CDR3nt: TGCAGTGCTAGTAGTCGGGACAGGGGTGGCTACGAGCAGTACTTC; CDR3aa: CSASSRDRGGYEQYF
len: 17; j_gene: TRBJ2-2; abundance: NA; v_gene: TRBV30; d_gene: TRBD2; CDR3nt: TGTGCCTGGAGTGTACCCAGGGGACTAGCGAGTTCCGGGGAGCTGTTTTTT; CDR3aa: CAWSVPRGLASSGELFF
len: 13; j_gene: TRBJ2-7; abundance: NA; v_gene: TRBV7-2; d_gene: TRBD1; CDR3nt: TGTGCCAGCAAGGACAGGGGGCTGGACGAGCAGTACTTC; CDR3aa: CASKDRGLDEQYF
len: 14; j_gene: TRBJ1-1; abundance: once; v_gene: TRBV19; d_gene: NA; CDR3nt: TGTGCCAGTAGTATAGTGGGCGCGGGCACTGAAGCTTTCTTT; CDR3aa: CASSIVGAGTEAFF
len: 16; j_gene: TRBJ2-3; abundance: NA; v_gene: TRBV6-5; d_gene: TRBD2; CDR3nt: TGTGCCAGCAGTTACCCGCCTAGCGGTAGCACAGATACGCAGTATTTT; CDR3aa: CASSYPPSGSTDTQYF
len: 22; j_gene: TRBJ2-7; abundance: NA; v_gene: TRBV28; d_gene: NA; CDR3nt: TGTGCCAGCAGTTTTGTCTTTGGTTCAGGGATATCAGGGGACCCGACATCCTACGAGCAGTACTTC; CDR3aa: CASSFVFGSGISGDPTSYEQYF
len: 13; j_gene: TRBJ2-7; abundance: NA; v_gene: TRBV3-1/TRBV3-2; d_gene: NA; CDR3nt: TGTGCCAGCAGCCAAGGGGGCGGTCCCGAGCAGTACTTC; CDR3aa: CASSQGGGPEQYF
len: 12; j_gene: TRBJ2-7; abundance: NA; v_gene: TRBV6-5; d_gene: NA; CDR3nt: TGTGCCAGCAGTTACAGGGGTTCCGAGCAGTACTTC; CDR3aa: CASSYRGSEQYF
len: 13; j_gene: TRBJ1-6; abundance: NA; v_gene: TRBV28; d_gene: TRBD1; CDR3nt: TGTGCCAGTTGGGACAGGGGGAATTCACCCCTCCACTTT; CDR3aa: CASWDRGNSPLHF
len: 11; j_gene: TRBJ2-5; abundance: once; v_gene: TRBV20-1; d_gene: NA; CDR3nt: TGCAGTGCTAGGGCCGGGGAGACCCAGTACTTC; CDR3aa: CSARAGETQYF
len: 13; j_gene: TRBJ1-5; abundance: NA; v_gene: TRBV19; d_gene: NA; CDR3nt: TGTGCCAGTAGTATCGGGGTAGCTCAGCCCCAGCATTTT; CDR3aa: CASSIGVAQPQHF
len: 15; j_gene: TRBJ1-1; abundance: NA; v_gene: TRBV15; d_gene: TRBD1; CDR3nt: TGTGCCACCAGCTCTACCGGGACAGGGAACACTGAAGCTTTCTTT; CDR3aa: CATSSTGTGNTEAFF
len: 15; j_gene: TRBJ2-7; abundance: NA; v_gene: TRBV6-5; d_gene: TRBD2; CDR3nt: TGTGCCAGCAGTCATATATCGACGGGGGGCTACGAGCAGTACTTC; CDR3aa: CASSHISTGGYEQYF
len: 15; j_gene: TRBJ1-2; abundance: NA; v_gene: TRBV28; d_gene: TRBD1; CDR3nt: TGTGCCAGCACCCTTGGAGGGACAGCAAACTATGGCTACACCTTC; CDR3aa: CASTLGGTANYGYTF
len: 15; j_gene: TRBJ2-2; abundance: NA; v_gene: TRBV4-3; d_gene: TRBD2; CDR3nt: TGCGCCAGCAGTCATAGCGGGACGAACACCGGGGAGCTGTTTTTT; CDR3aa: CASSHSGTNTGELFF
len: 14; j_gene: TRBJ1-5; abundance: NA; v_gene: TRBV2; d_gene: NA; CDR3nt: TGTGCCAGCAGAGACTCGTATAGCAATCAGCCCCAGCATTTT; CDR3aa: CASRDSYSNQPQHF
len: 17; j_gene: TRBJ2-1; abundance: NA; v_gene: TRBV30; d_gene: TRBD2; CDR3nt: TGTGCCTGGAGTGTACCCCCTCTAGCGGCGACAAACAATGAGCAGTTCTTC; CDR3aa: CAWSVPPLAATNNEQFF
len: 13; j_gene: TRBJ1-1; abundance: NA; v_gene: TRBV9; d_gene: NA; CDR3nt: TGTGCCAGCAGCGTTATAAGGGGGAGTGAAGCTTTCTTT; CDR3aa: CASSVIRGSEAFF
len: 15; j_gene: TRBJ2-3; abundance: NA; v_gene: TRBV18; d_gene: NA; CDR3nt: TGTGCCAGCTCACCCCCGGGACAAAGCACAGATACGCAGTATTTT; CDR3aa: CASSPPGQSTDTQYF
len: 15; j_gene: TRBJ2-7; abundance: NA; v_gene: TRBV18; d_gene: NA; CDR3nt: TGTGCCAGCTCATCTCGGACAGACAGTAACTACGAGCAGTACTTC; CDR3aa: CASSSRTDSNYEQYF
len: 14; j_gene: TRBJ1-5; abundance: few; v_gene: TRBV24-1; d_gene: NA; CDR3nt: TGTGCCACCAGCGCGGACGGGAACAATCAGCCCCAGCATTTT; CDR3aa: CATSADGNNQPQHF
len: 15; j_gene: TRBJ1-2; abundance: NA; v_gene: TRBV5-4; d_gene: TRBD1; CDR3nt: TGTGCCAGCAGCTTGGCCCGGGACAGGGTGGATGGCTACACCTTC; CDR3aa: CASSLARDRVDGYTF
len: 16; j_gene: TRBJ1-2; abundance: NA; v_gene: TRBV9; d_gene: TRBD1; CDR3nt: TGTGCCAGCAGCCCGGAGGTTCGGGACAGGGAATATGGCTACACCTTC; CDR3aa: CASSPEVRDREYGYTF
len: 13; j_gene: TRBJ2-3; abundance: NA; v_gene: TRBV24-1; d_gene: TRBD1; CDR3nt: TGTGCCACCAGTGATTTGCAGGGGGTTACGCAGTATTTT; CDR3aa: CATSDLQGVTQYF
len: 13; j_gene: TRBJ2-2; abundance: once; v_gene: TRBV19; d_gene: NA; CDR3nt: TGTGCCAGTAGGAGCACGGGCACCGGGGAGCTGTTTTTT; CDR3aa: CASRSTGTGELFF
len: 12; j_gene: TRBJ2-7; abundance: NA; v_gene: TRBV29-1; d_gene: NA; CDR3nt: TGCAGCGCTACGCAGGGGACCTACGAGCAGTACTTC; CDR3aa: CSATQGTYEQYF
len: 14; j_gene: TRBJ2-1; abundance: NA; v_gene: TRBV24-1; d_gene: NA; CDR3nt: TGTGCCACCAGTGATTCGCCACAGTACAATGAGCAGTTCTTC; CDR3aa: CATSDSPQYNEQFF
len: 14; j_gene: TRBJ2-7; abundance: NA; v_gene: TRBV6-1; d_gene: NA; CDR3nt: TGTGCCAGCAGTGACAGGGATCTAGGATACGAGCAGTACTTC; CDR3aa: CASSDRDLGYEQYF
len: 14; j_gene: TRBJ2-5; abundance: NA; v_gene: TRBV5-4; d_gene: NA; CDR3nt: TGTGCCAGCAGCTTGGGGGACTACCAAGAGACCCAGTACTTC; CDR3aa: CASSLGDYQETQYF
len: 15; j_gene: TRBJ2-5; abundance: NA; v_gene: TRBV27; d_gene: NA; CDR3nt: TGTGCCAGCAGTTTAGCGGGACAGAAACAAGAGACCCAGTACTTC; CDR3aa: CASSLAGQKQETQYF
len: 15; j_gene: TRBJ2-5; abundance: NA; v_gene: TRBV7-2; d_gene: TRBD2; CDR3nt: TGTGCCAGCAGCGGATTTAGCGGGGAACAAGAGACCCAGTACTTC; CDR3aa: CASSGFSGEQETQYF
len: 13; j_gene: TRBJ1-2; abundance: NA; v_gene: TRBV27; d_gene: NA; CDR3nt: TGTGCCAGCAGTTTAACGTCCAGGCATGGCTACACCTTC; CDR3aa: CASSLTSRHGYTF
len: 14; j_gene: TRBJ2-4; abundance: NA; v_gene: TRBV28; d_gene: NA; CDR3nt: TGTGCCAGCAGTTTCGGGTCGCCAGGGAACATTCAGTACTTC; CDR3aa: CASSFGSPGNIQYF
len: 16; j_gene: TRBJ2-7; abundance: NA; v_gene: TRBV5-4; d_gene: TRBD2; CDR3nt: TGTGCCAGCACCGCGGGTCGGACTAGCGGTACCTACGAGCAGTACTTC; CDR3aa: CASTAGRTSGTYEQYF
len: 14; j_gene: TRBJ1-2; abundance: NA; v_gene: TRBV28; d_gene: TRBD1; CDR3nt: TGTGCCAGCAGTTTTGGGCAGGGGGCGCCGGGCTACACCTTC; CDR3aa: CASSFGQGAPGYTF
len: 19; j_gene: TRBJ2-3; abundance: NA; v_gene: TRBV28; d_gene: TRBD2; CDR3nt: TGTGCCAGCAGCCCGGGACTAGCGGGGGGGACAAGGATCACAGATACGCAGTATTTT; CDR3aa: CASSPGLAGGTRITDTQYF
len: 15; j_gene: TRBJ1-5; abundance: once; v_gene: TRBV28; d_gene: NA; CDR3nt: TGTGCCAGCAGTTTATACAGGGAAAGCAATCAGCCCCAGCATTTT; CDR3aa: CASSLYRESNQPQHF
len: 14; j_gene: TRBJ2-1; abundance: NA; v_gene: TRBV9; d_gene: NA; CDR3nt: TGTGCCAGCAGCGCTAGGAGGGAGTACAGTGAGCAGTTCTTC; CDR3aa: CASSARREYSEQFF
len: 19; j_gene: TRBJ2-5; abundance: NA; v_gene: TRBV19; d_gene: TRBD2; CDR3nt: TGTGCCAGTACCCTAGGATCTAGCGGGGGGTCTTACCCTCAAGAGACCCAGTACTTC; CDR3aa: CASTLGSSGGSYPQETQYF
len: 12; j_gene: TRBJ2-7; abundance: few; v_gene: TRBV5-5; d_gene: NA; CDR3nt: TGTGCCAGCAGCTTGGTGTTCGACGAGCAGTACTTC; CDR3aa: CASSLVFDEQYF
len: 13; j_gene: TRBJ1-5; abundance: once; v_gene: TRBV29-1; d_gene: NA; CDR3nt: TGCAGCGCCCAGGGCGGGGGCAATCAGCCCCAGCATTTT; CDR3aa: CSAQGGGNQPQHF